This is a list of T cell receptor beta chains from one sample in a study of regulatory T cells in long-lasting Graves disease. MiXCR was run by TCRdb on the multiplex PCR reads, yielding one entry per CDR3 protein. The profile shows approximately 310,000 distinct CDR3 sequences, roughly 18% of them singletons. The sample consisted of peripheral blood mononuclear cells (PBMCs), taken at new diagnosis, from a patient treated with antithyroid drugs. These receptors were taken from a female donor with Graves disease. Each CDR3 is given with its conserved first and last residue. Fields, in order: clone size, V gene, D gene, J gene, CDR3 protein, CDR3 DNA. A D gene is named only where the DNA matches it firmly. Size values are once, few and many counts, or a class for expanded clones, and some rows have none.

few	TRBV20-1	-	TRBJ2-1	CSARDISGIYNEQFF	TGCAGTGCTAGAGATATTAGCGGCATTTACAATGAGCAGTTCTTC
many	TRBV19	-	TRBJ1-1	CASRLQGVGTEAFF	TGTGCCAGTAGGTTGCAGGGAGTTGGGACTGAAGCTTTCTTT
-	TRBV27	-	TRBJ1-1	CASSRAGLNEAFF	TGTGCCAGCAGTCGAGCGGGGCTGAATGAAGCTTTCTTT
-	TRBV19	TRBD2	TRBJ2-2	CASRTFSGSGTGELFF	TGTGCCAGTAGGACCTTTAGCGGGAGTGGGACCGGGGAGCTGTTTTTT
many	TRBV6-1	-	TRBJ2-7	CASRSTGSHPAEQYF	TGTGCCAGCAGATCTACAGGATCCCACCCTGCCGAGCAGTACTTC
many	TRBV4-1	TRBD1	TRBJ2-2	CASSGSPQGTGELFF	TGCGCCAGCAGCGGTAGTCCACAGGGGACCGGGGAGCTGTTTTTT
many	TRBV28	-	TRBJ2-3	CASSPTAYSTDTQYF	TGTGCCAGCAGTCCCACCGCGTATAGCACAGATACGCAGTATTTT
many	TRBV9	TRBD1	TRBJ2-6	CASSVAQGVSGANVLTF	TGTGCCAGCAGCGTAGCGCAGGGGGTCTCTGGGGCCAACGTCCTGACTTTC
many	TRBV6-2/TRBV6-3	-	TRBJ2-1	CASGGNYEQFF	TGTGCCAGTGGGGGGAACTATGAGCAGTTCTTC
many	TRBV6-1	-	TRBJ2-7	CASSDGDSSYEQYF	TGTGCCAGCAGTGACGGGGACTCCTCCTACGAGCAGTACTTC
-	TRBV9	-	TRBJ1-6	CASSVWASSYNSPLHF	TGTGCCAGCAGCGTATGGGCAAGCTCCTATAATTCACCCCTCCACTTT
many	TRBV6-1	TRBD1	TRBJ1-5	CASSGGTASYQPQHF	TGTGCCAGCAGCGGGGGGACAGCCTCTTATCAGCCCCAGCATTTT
few	TRBV7-2	TRBD2	TRBJ2-2	CASSLSPGASGMELFF	TGTGCCAGCAGCTTATCTCCCGGGGCTAGCGGGATGGAGCTGTTTTTT
many	TRBV7-8	-	TRBJ2-3	CASSGRVRDTDTQYF	TGTGCCAGCAGCGGCAGGGTGAGAGACACAGATACGCAGTATTTT
many	TRBV12-3/TRBV12-4	-	TRBJ2-5	CASSFEGIQETQYF	TGTGCCAGCAGTTTTGAGGGTATTCAAGAGACCCAGTACTTC
many	TRBV6-2/TRBV6-3	TRBD1	TRBJ2-5	CASRPPGQGARETQYF	TGTGCCAGTAGGCCGCCGGGACAGGGGGCCCGAGAGACCCAGTACTTC
many	TRBV15	-	TRBJ2-5	CATRQRAQETQYF	TGTGCCACCAGACAGCGAGCCCAAGAGACCCAGTACTTC
many	TRBV9	TRBD1	TRBJ2-3	CASSADRITDTQYF	TGTGCCAGCAGCGCGGACAGGATCACAGATACGCAGTATTTT
many	TRBV5-1	-	TRBJ2-2	CASSLEAGRAGELFF	TGCGCCAGCAGCTTGGAAGCGGGTAGGGCCGGGGAGCTGTTTTTT
few	TRBV7-2	-	TRBJ1-2	CASTSRGGVNYGYTF	TGTGCCAGCACCTCAAGGGGGGGGGTAAACTATGGCTACACCTTC
many	TRBV2	-	TRBJ2-5	CASTVIRGSLETQYF	TGTGCCAGCACAGTGATCCGGGGTTCGTTGGAGACCCAGTACTTC
many	TRBV20-1	-	TRBJ2-1	CSASVYNEQFF	TGCAGTGCTAGCGTGTACAATGAGCAGTTCTTC
-	TRBV18	-	TRBJ1-1	CASSTTAIMNTEAFF	TGTGCCAGCTCAACGACAGCTATCATGAACACTGAAGCTTTCTTT
many	TRBV20-1	TRBD2	TRBJ2-1	CSAETSGSYNEQFF	TGCAGTGCTGAGACTAGCGGGAGCTACAATGAGCAGTTCTTC
many	TRBV2	TRBD2	TRBJ2-1	CASSLAGTDNEQFF	TGTGCCAGCAGCTTAGCGGGGACTGACAATGAGCAGTTCTTC
-	TRBV20-1	TRBD2	TRBJ2-7	CSALPLAGVGAYEQYF	TGCAGTGCTCTGCCTCTAGCGGGAGTAGGGGCCTACGAGCAGTACTTC
-	TRBV5-5	-	TRBJ1-4	CASSLVGDNEKLFF	TGTGCCAGCAGCTTGGTAGGGGACAATGAAAAACTGTTTTTT
-	TRBV7-6	TRBD2	TRBJ2-1	CASSAQSGRGYNEQFF	TGTGCCAGCAGCGCCCAGAGCGGGAGGGGGTACAATGAGCAGTTCTTC
-	TRBV27	TRBD2	TRBJ2-2	CASRWVAGGPFNTGELFF	TGTGCCAGCAGATGGGTAGCGGGAGGGCCTTTTAACACCGGGGAGCTGTTTTTT
many	TRBV25-1	-	TRBJ1-2	CASRGGVDGGSGYTF	TGTGCCAGCAGGGGGGGGGTGGACGGAGGGTCCGGCTACACCTTC
many	TRBV11-2	TRBD1	TRBJ1-1	CASSPNRGRQAFF	TGTGCCAGCAGCCCGAACAGGGGCCGCCAAGCTTTCTTT
many	TRBV6-1	TRBD1	TRBJ1-5	CASRSGAGGDQPQHF	TGTGCCAGCAGGTCCGGGGCAGGGGGCGATCAGCCCCAGCATTTT
-	TRBV20-1	TRBD1	TRBJ1-5	CSAREGGPGTGNQPQHF	TGCAGTGCTAGAGAGGGGGGTCCCGGGACAGGGAATCAGCCCCAGCATTTT
few	TRBV4-1	-	TRBJ1-4	CASSQADGGLNEKLFF	TGCGCCAGCAGCCAAGCCGACGGAGGGTTAAATGAAAAACTGTTTTTT
many	TRBV28	-	TRBJ1-1	CASSNRKNTEAFF	TGTGCCAGCAGTAACCGGAAGAACACTGAAGCTTTCTTT
many	TRBV27	-	TRBJ2-5	CASSFLSGETQYF	TGTGCCAGCAGTTTCTTGAGTGGAGAGACCCAGTACTTC
many	TRBV3-1	-	TRBJ2-5	CASSQSGRGSSETQYF	TGTGCCAGCAGCCAATCAGGAAGAGGAAGCTCGGAGACCCAGTACTTC
-	TRBV6-1	TRBD2	TRBJ2-1	CASNKQGLAGGNEQFF	TGTGCCAGCAATAAACAGGGACTAGCGGGAGGTAATGAGCAGTTCTTC
many	TRBV6-1	TRBD1	TRBJ2-7	CASSAQGQAYEQYF	TGTGCCAGCAGTGCCCAGGGACAGGCCTACGAGCAGTACTTC
few	TRBV6-1	TRBD2	TRBJ2-3	CASKPGLAGGGQATDTQYF	TGTGCCAGCAAACCTGGACTAGCGGGAGGGGGTCAAGCGACAGATACGCAGTATTTT
many	TRBV6-5	TRBD2	TRBJ2-5	CASSYGSGGRFRETQYF	TGTGCCAGCAGTTATGGGTCGGGGGGGCGATTTAGGGAGACCCAGTACTTC
many	TRBV9	TRBD2	TRBJ2-1	CASSPSGRLYNEQFF	TGTGCCAGCAGCCCTAGCGGGAGATTGTACAATGAGCAGTTCTTC
medium-sized	TRBV6-1	TRBD1	TRBJ2-1	CASSERGQDNEQFF	TGTGCCAGCAGTGAAAGGGGGCAGGACAATGAGCAGTTCTTC
many	TRBV20-1	-	TRBJ2-2	CSARWLQRTGELFF	TGCAGTGCTAGGTGGCTACAACGCACCGGGGAGCTGTTTTTT
many	TRBV18	-	TRBJ1-1	CASSPRADTEAFF	TGTGCCAGCTCACCAAGGGCGGACACTGAAGCTTTCTTT
many	TRBV6-1	TRBD2	TRBJ2-1	CAIGQGWSSGRAREEQFF	TGTGCCATTGGACAGGGCTGGTCTAGCGGGAGGGCCAGGGAGGAGCAGTTCTTC
-	TRBV25-1	-	TRBJ2-5	CASRDAQFQDF	TGTGCCAGCAGGGACGCACAATTCCAGGACTTC
many	TRBV12-3/TRBV12-4	TRBD2	TRBJ2-7	CASSLSGSGEQYF	TGTGCCAGCAGTCTGAGCGGGAGCGGCGAGCAGTACTTC
many	TRBV6-1	TRBD1	TRBJ2-7	CASSRTGDSSYEQYF	TGTGCCAGCAGTCGGACAGGGGACAGCTCCTACGAGCAGTACTTC
-	TRBV3-1	-	TRBJ2-1	CASSQEQGGTYNEQFF	TGTGCCAGCAGCCAAGAACAGGGAGGTACCTACAATGAGCAGTTCTTC
many	TRBV28	-	TRBJ2-5	CASSFDNLQETQYF	TGTGCCAGCAGTTTCGACAATCTCCAAGAGACCCAGTACTTC
many	TRBV20-1	-	TRBJ2-1	CSATSRLSVAVYNEQFF	TGCAGTGCCACCAGTAGGTTATCGGTAGCGGTATACAATGAGCAGTTCTTC
-	TRBV20-1	-	TRBJ1-6	CSARRSDSLYNSPLHF	TGCAGTGCTAGAAGGAGTGACAGCTTGTATAATTCACCCCTCCACTTT
many	TRBV27	TRBD2	TRBJ2-1	CASNEGGRAGEQFF	TGTGCCAGCAACGAAGGCGGGAGGGCCGGTGAGCAGTTCTTC
-	TRBV27	-	TRBJ2-5	CASSFGGGFRGVKETQYF	TGTGCCAGCAGTTTTGGGGGTGGGTTTAGAGGAGTGAAAGAGACCCAGTACTTC